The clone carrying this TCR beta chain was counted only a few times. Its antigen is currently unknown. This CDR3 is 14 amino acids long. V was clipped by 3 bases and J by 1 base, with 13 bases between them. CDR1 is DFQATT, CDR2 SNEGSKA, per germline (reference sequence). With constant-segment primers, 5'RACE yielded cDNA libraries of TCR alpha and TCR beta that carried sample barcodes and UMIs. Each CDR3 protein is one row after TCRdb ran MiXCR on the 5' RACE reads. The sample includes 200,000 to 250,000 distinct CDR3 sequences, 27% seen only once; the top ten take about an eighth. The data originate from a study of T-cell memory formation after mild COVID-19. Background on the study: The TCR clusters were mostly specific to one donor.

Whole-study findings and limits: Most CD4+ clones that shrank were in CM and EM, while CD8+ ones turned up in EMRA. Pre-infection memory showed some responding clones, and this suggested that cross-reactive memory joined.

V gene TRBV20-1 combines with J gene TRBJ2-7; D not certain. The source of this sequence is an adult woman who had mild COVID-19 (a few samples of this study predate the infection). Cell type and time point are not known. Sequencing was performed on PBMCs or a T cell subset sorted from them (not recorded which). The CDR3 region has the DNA TGCAGTGCTAGTCGTCCCGACGGATCCTACGAGCAGTACTTC. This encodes CSASRPDGSYEQYF.